The 16 T cell receptor beta chains below were found in one sample sequenced in a study of OX40 agonist ivuxolimab in advanced cancers. Only in-frame clones appear in the TCRdb table, and some are missing; sequencing was by immunoSEQ multiplex PCR. The sample contains some 58,000 clones, 70% to 90% of which appear only once. This specimen consisted of CD4+ or CD8+ T cells sorted from blood, obtained in a trial of the OX40 agonist ivuxolimab. These receptors were taken from an adult with an advanced solid tumor such as melanoma, head and neck, liver or kidney cancer.

The CDR3 DNA sequence: TGCGCCAGCGGGGGGACAGGGGCCTACGAGCAGTACTTC. Its protein is CASGGTGAYEQYF. The gene calls are TRBV10-2 and TRBJ2-7, with 10 bases aligning to TRBD1. Germline V gene data show CDR1 as WSHSY and CDR2 as SAAADI. Germline trimming cut 8 bases from V and 2 bases from J; bases unmatched to any gene: 3. The CDR3 totals 13 residues.

The chain employs TRBV19 and TRBJ2-2; TRBD1 agrees at 9 bases. Germline V CDR1 and CDR2: LNHDA, SQIVND (reference sequence). This CDR3 comprises 15 residues. V lost 5 bases, J lost 7 bases, and 8 bases stayed unmatched. The CDR3 loop reads CASSLGTGKFGELFF. In DNA form, the CDR3 reads TGTGCCAGTAGTCTCGGGACAGGGAAATTCGGGGAGCTGTTTTTT.

This chain's CDR3 is CASSSWGNYNEQFF. For the CDR3, the DNA is TGTGCCAGCAGTTCATGGGGGAACTACAATGAGCAGTTCTTC. The V gene is TRBV27, the J gene TRBJ2-1, with D perhaps TRBD1 or TRBD2 (5 bases each). The germline V gene encodes CDR1 MNHEY and CDR2 SMNVEV (reference sequence). The germline V and J ends were trimmed by 4 bases and 3 bases, with 10 bases remaining between them. The CDR3 contains 14 residues.

The J gene is TRBJ2-1, the V gene TRBV5-4; the D gene is possibly TRBD2 (6 bases). V was cut by 3 bases and J by 0 bases, with 10 bases left in between. Germline-derived CDR1 and CDR2 are SGHNT and YYREEE (reference sequence). The CDR3 has 15 amino acids. In DNA, the CDR3 is TGTGCCAGCAGCTCCCGGGACTTCTCCTACAATGAGCAGTTCTTC. Residues: CASSSRDFSYNEQFF. The full variable domain, with the rest looked up from reference TRBV5-4 and TRBJ2-1, is ETGVTQSPTHLIKTRGQQVTLRCSSQSGHNTVSWYQQALGQGPQFIFQYYREEENGRGNFPPRFSGLQFPNYSSELNVNALELDDSALYLCASSSRDFSYNEQFFGPGTRLTVL.

The chain recombines TRBV20-1 with TRBJ1-2; the D gene is possibly TRBD1 (5 bases). Germline V CDR1 and CDR2: DFQATT, SNEGSKA (reference sequence). This CDR3 has 11 amino acids. The V and J ends lost 4 bases and 6 bases respectively, with 9 bases between them. The CDR3 nucleotides read TGCAGTGCTAAATTGGGGGATGGCTACACCTTC. Translated: CSAKLGDGYTF.

The chain is built from TRBV2 and TRBJ2-5, with D possibly being TRBD2 (6 bases). The CDR3 spans 15 residues. Germline V gene data show CDR1 as SNHLY and CDR2 as FYNNEI. Trimming pared 1 base from V and 5 bases from J, leaving 14 bases between. The CDR3 spells CASSEGGVGGETQYF. CDR3 nucleotide sequence: TGTGCCAGCAGTGAAGGTGGGGTTGGAGGGGAGACCCAGTACTTC.

V is TRBV28 and J is TRBJ2-5; perhaps D is TRBD1 or TRBD2 (5 bases each). Trimming shortened V by 8 bases and J by 5 bases, and 6 bases separated the two germline ends. Germline-derived CDR1 and CDR2 are MDHEN and SYDVKM. This CDR3 contains 10 residues. CDR3 sequence (DNA): TGTGCCAGCGAGGGGGAGACCCAGTACTTC. The encoded protein is CASEGETQYF.

Here the CDR3 reads CASSPRGDRAYEQYF. CDR3 nucleotides: TGTGCCAGCAGCCCCCGAGGGGACAGGGCGTACGAGCAGTACTTC. This sequence joins TRBV21-1 and TRBJ2-7; the table's D call of TRBD1 was not tested on the DNA. TRBV21-1 is labeled a pseudogene. The CDR3 is made up of 15 amino acids.

This clone was seen more than once but under ten times. The V and J genes are TRBV6-5 and TRBJ1-1; D is unresolved. V lost 5 bases and J 0 bases, leaving 7 bases between the germline ends. Looked up from germline, CDR1 is MNHEY and CDR2 is SVGAGI. This CDR3 has 13 residues. The CDR3 region is CASSGSVNTEAFF. The CDR3, as DNA: TGTGCCAGCAGTGGAAGTGTGAACACTGAAGCTTTCTTT.

The chain carries TRBV6-6 and TRBJ1-1; perhaps TRBD1 as D (6 bases). This CDR3 has 14 amino acids. V was pared by 6 bases and J by 10 bases, with 21 bases between. The germline CDR1 and CDR2 sequences are MNHNY and SVGAGI (reference sequence). CDR3 DNA: TGTGCCAGCAGGCGCCCGGGGGCAGGGAGCGTAGCTTTCTTT. Protein product: CASRRPGAGSVAFF.

This chain uses TRBV4-1 with TRBJ2-7, with no clear D. The V gene's germline CDR1 is MGHRA and CDR2 YSYEKL. The CDR3 sequence is 13 residues long. V lost 1 base and J 3 bases, leaving 7 bases between the germline ends. This CDR3 is CASSQVFDYEQYF. The DNA for the CDR3 is TGCGCCAGCAGCCAAGTCTTTGACTACGAGCAGTACTTC.

The V call is TRBV29-1, the J call TRBJ1-2; D perhaps matches TRBD1 (6 bases). CDR1 SQVTM and CDR2 ANQGSEA come from the germline V gene. The length of the CDR3 is 12 residues. V was clipped by 7 bases and J by 1 base, with 10 bases between them. The CDR3 DNA reads TGCAGCGCAGGACAGAATAACTATGGCTACACCTTC. Encoded protein: CSAGQNNYGYTF.

This rearrangement joins TRBV5-1 to TRBJ2-1; D might be TRBD1 (6 bases). Trimming took 1 base from V and 3 from J, leaving 11 bases between them. Germline CDR1 reads SGHRS; CDR2 reads YFSETQ. This CDR3 contains 15 residues. The CDR3 is CASSLQQGHYNEQFF. In nucleotides, the CDR3 is TGCGCCAGCAGCTTGCAACAGGGTCACTACAATGAGCAGTTCTTC.

V is TRBV5-1 and J is TRBJ1-2, with no clear D. CDR3 length: 14 residues. V was trimmed by 0 bases and J by 3 bases, leaving 9 bases between them. CDR1 and CDR2 from the germline V gene are SGHRS and YFSETQ. The CDR3 DNA reads TGCGCCAGCAGCTTGGCCGGCCCTGACTATGGCTACACCTTC. Encoded protein: CASSLAGPDYGYTF.

The rearrangement joins TRBV19 to TRBJ1-5; a possible D gene is TRBD1 (5 bases). CDR3 length: 15 residues. Between the trimmed V and J ends, which lost 6 bases and 4 bases, there was a span of 16 bases. Germline V gene lookup returns CDR1 LNHDA and CDR2 SQIVND (reference sequence). CDR3 residues: CASSPAEGPNQPQHF. The CDR3 region has the DNA TGTGCCAGTAGCCCCGCCGAGGGGCCTAATCAGCCCCAGCATTTT.

The chain recombines TRBV7-8 with TRBJ2-7; D uncertain. Germline loops: CDR1 SGHVS, CDR2 FQNEAQ. Trimming pared 1 base from V and 6 bases from J, leaving 13 bases between. The CDR3 length is 14 residues. CDR3 in DNA: TGTGCCAGCAGCTTAGGGTTGAACCTCTTCGAGCAGTACTTC. It encodes CASSLGLNLFEQYF.